The 2 T cell receptor beta chains below were found in one sample sequenced in a study of cytomegalovirus exposure and HLA in healthy donors. A multiplex PCR was run with 60 Vbeta primers and 13 Jbeta primers. Measured with immunoSEQ multiplex PCR; TCRdb has only the in-frame clones, and not every one. The table lists about 200,000 clones, over 70% of them singletons. Input material: PBMCs. The receptors were sampled from a man aged 25-45 years in good health and CMV-seronegative.

V is TRBV2 and J is TRBJ2-7; 9 bases are shared with TRBD1. CDR1 SNHLY and CDR2 FYNNEI come from the germline V gene. V lost 7 bases and J lost 5; bases outside the gene matches: 9. CDR3 size: 14 residues. The CDR3, as DNA: TGTGCCAGCAAGCAAAACAGGGGGCTGGACGAGCAGTACTTC. Protein product: CASKQNRGLDEQYF.

J is TRBJ2-7 and V is TRBV28; the D gene is possibly TRBD2 (5 bases). Trimming took 5 bases from V and 1 from J, leaving 9 bases between them. The CDR3 consists of 13 residues. Germline CDR1 reads MDHEN; CDR2 reads SYDVKM. This chain's CDR3 is CASSPGMSYEQYF. The CDR3 DNA follows: TGTGCCAGCAGTCCCGGGATGTCCTACGAGCAGTACTTC.